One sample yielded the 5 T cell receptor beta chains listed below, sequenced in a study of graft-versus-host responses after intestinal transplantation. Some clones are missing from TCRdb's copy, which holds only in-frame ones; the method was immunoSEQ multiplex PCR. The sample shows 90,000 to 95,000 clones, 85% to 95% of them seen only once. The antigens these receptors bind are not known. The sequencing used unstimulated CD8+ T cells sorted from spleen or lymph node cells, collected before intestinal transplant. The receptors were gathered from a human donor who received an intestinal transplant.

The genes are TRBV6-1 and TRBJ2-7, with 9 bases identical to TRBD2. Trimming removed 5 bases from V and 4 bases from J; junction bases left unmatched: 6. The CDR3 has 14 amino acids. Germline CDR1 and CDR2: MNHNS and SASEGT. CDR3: CASSLSGGTYEQYF. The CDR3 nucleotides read TGTGCCAGCAGTCTTAGCGGGGGCACTTACGAGCAGTACTTC.

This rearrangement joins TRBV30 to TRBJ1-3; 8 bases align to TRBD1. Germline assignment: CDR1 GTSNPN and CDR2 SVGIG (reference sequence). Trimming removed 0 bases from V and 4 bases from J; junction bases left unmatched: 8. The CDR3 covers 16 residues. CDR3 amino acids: CAWSVGGTGAGNTIYF. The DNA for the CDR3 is TGTGCCTGGAGTGTAGGGGGGACAGGCGCCGGAAACACCATATATTTT.

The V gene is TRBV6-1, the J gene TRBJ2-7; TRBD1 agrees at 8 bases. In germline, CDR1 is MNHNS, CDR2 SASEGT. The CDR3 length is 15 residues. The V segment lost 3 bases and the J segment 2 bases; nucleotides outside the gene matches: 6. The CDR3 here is CASSDEWTGTYEQYF. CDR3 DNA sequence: TGTGCCAGCAGTGACGAGTGGACAGGGACCTACGAGCAGTACTTC.

The CDR3, as DNA: TGTGCCAGCAGTACGGCGGTGGTAGCGGGACTGGATACGCAGTATTTT. It is translated as CASSTAVVAGLDTQYF. The chain uses TRBV2 and TRBJ2-3; 8 bases map to TRBD2. Germline trimming cut 5 bases from V and 6 bases from J; bases unmatched to any gene: 13. CDR3 length: 16 residues. Looked up from germline, CDR1 is SNHLY and CDR2 is FYNNEI. The full variable domain, in which reference TRBV2 and TRBJ2-3 provide the parts outside the CDR3, is EPEVTQTPSHQVTQMGQEVILRCVPISNHLYFYWYRQILGQKVEFLVSFYNNEISEKSEIFDDQFSVERPDGSNFTLKIRSTKLEDSAMYFCASSTAVVAGLDTQYFGPGTRLTVL.

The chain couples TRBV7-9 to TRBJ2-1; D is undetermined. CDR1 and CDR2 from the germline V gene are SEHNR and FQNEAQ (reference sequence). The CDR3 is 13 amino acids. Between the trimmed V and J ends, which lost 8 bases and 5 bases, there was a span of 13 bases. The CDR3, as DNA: TGTGCCAGCGCGGAAATCCCAAACAATGAGCAGTTCTTC. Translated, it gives CASAEIPNNEQFF.